The 13 T cell receptor beta chains below were found in one sample sequenced in a study of CD8 T cells in Susac syndrome. With random hexamers, roughly 0.5 to 1 ug RNA was reverse transcribed. One entry per CDR3 protein results from TCRdb running MiXCR on the immunoSEQ multiplex PCR reads. Of just over 300,000 distinct CDR3 sequences listed, about 91% are singletons. Source material: CD4+ T cells from PBMCs. The receptors were sampled from a human donor with multiple sclerosis.

This clonotype was observed once. This chain uses TRBV6-2 or TRBV6-3 with TRBJ2-2; D not resolved. The V end was cut by 6 bases, the J end by 4 bases, with 9 bases between. Germline V gene sequence: CDR1 MNHEY, CDR2 SVGEGT. The length of the CDR3 is 13 residues. CDR3 bases: TGTGCCAGCAGCCCTGATGCCACCGGGGAGCTGTTTTTT. Translation gives CASSPDATGELFF.

The rearrangement links TRBV6-2 or TRBV6-3 to TRBJ2-1; D is unclear. This CDR3 comprises 12 residues. The ends were cut back, 2 bases at V and 9 bases at J, with 8 bases in the middle. CDR1 is MNHEY and CDR2 is SVGEGT in the germline V gene. This CDR3 reads CASSYSSFEQFF. The CDR3 DNA is TGTGCCAGCAGTTACAGTTCGTTTGAGCAGTTCTTC.

V and J are TRBV7-2 and TRBJ1-2, with unresolved D. V was trimmed by 6 bases and J by 2 bases, leaving 10 bases between them. Germline V gene data show CDR1 as SGHTA and CDR2 as FQGNSA. CDR3 length: 13 residues. In DNA form, the CDR3 reads TGTGCCAGCAGTTACACTTTCAACTATGGCTACACCTTC. Translation: CASSYTFNYGYTF. Full variable domain (missing parts from reference TRBV7-2 and TRBJ1-2): GAGVSQSPSNKVTEKGKDVELRCDPISGHTALYWYRQSLGQGLEFLIYFQGNSAPDKSGLPSDRFSAERTGGSVSTLTIQRTQQEDSAVYLCASSYTFNYGYTFGSGTRLTVV.

The rearrangement links TRBV20-1 to TRBJ1-1, with 7 positions matching TRBD1. Looked up from germline, CDR1 is DFQATT and CDR2 is SNEGSKA (reference sequence). The junction had 8 bases not matched to a gene; V was cut back by 3 bases and J by 1 base. There are 15 residues in the CDR3. The DNA of the CDR3 is TGCAGTGCTAGGGATTCGACAGGGCAGAACACTGAAGCTTTCTTT. Translation: CSARDSTGQNTEAFF.

CDR3 DNA sequence: TGTGCCAGCAGCATTGGGACCGTTGAGAACACTGAAGCTTTCTTT. This codes for CASSIGTVENTEAFF. This chain links TRBV9 with TRBJ1-1; a possible D gene is TRBD1 (5 bases). Per germline, CDR1 SGDLS and CDR2 YYNGEE. The CDR3 consists of 15 residues. The V end lost 4 bases, the J end lost 1 base, and 14 bases lay between the germline ends.

The chain combines TRBV7-2 with TRBJ2-5, with TRBD2 matching 7 bases. This CDR3 has 13 amino acids. Germline CDR1 reads SGHTA; CDR2 reads FQGNSA. The V and J ends lost 3 bases and 5 bases, in that order; junction bases with no gene match: 3. This CDR3 is CASSFAGEETQYF. The CDR3 DNA reads TGTGCCAGCAGCTTTGCGGGAGAGGAGACCCAGTACTTC.

This chain uses TRBV5-1 with TRBJ2-3, with a tentative D call TRBD2 (7 bases). The germline CDR1 and CDR2 sequences are SGHRS and YFSETQ. The V gene lost 0 bases and the J gene lost 3 bases, with 11 bases spanning the gap. The CDR3 runs 15 residues. The CDR3 nucleotides are TGCGCCAGCAGCTTGGAGGGGGGGCTTACAGATACGCAGTATTTT. Translating it yields CASSLEGGLTDTQYF. Full variable domain (missing parts from reference TRBV5-1 and TRBJ2-3): KAGVTQTPRYLIKTRGQQVTLSCSPISGHRSVSWYQQTPGQGLQFLFEYFSETQRNKGNFPGRFSGRQFSNSRSEMNVSTLELGDSALYLCASSLEGGLTDTQYFGPGTRLTVL.

This clonotype was seen just once. The chain uses TRBV4-2 and TRBJ2-4, with D perhaps TRBD2 (5 bases). V lost 0 bases to trimming and J lost 7 bases, with 19 bases between them. The CDR3 runs to 17 residues. From germline, CDR1 is LGHNA and CDR2 YNFKEQ. CDR3 region: CASSQDLSGVSVNIQYF. CDR3 nucleotides: TGTGCCAGCAGCCAAGATTTAAGTGGGGTTAGCGTGAACATTCAGTACTTC.

CDR3 nucleotides: TGTGCCAGCGGCGCCGGGGTCCCCTACGAGCAGTACTTC. This translates into CASGAGVPYEQYF. V is TRBV5-4 and J is TRBJ2-7; D is perhaps TRBD2 (5 bases). Trimming removed 7 bases at V and 2 bases at J, with 13 bases between. Germline lookup yields CDR1 SGHNT and CDR2 YYREEE (reference sequence). The CDR3 consists of 13 residues.

The J gene is TRBJ2-1, the V gene TRBV12-3 or TRBV12-4, with 10 bases aligning to TRBD2. The CDR3 consists of 16 residues. V dropped 3 bases and J dropped 6; count of bases not matched to a gene: 8. CDR3 sequence reads: CASSLFASGRPNEQFF. In DNA form, the CDR3 reads TGTGCCAGCAGTTTGTTCGCTAGCGGGAGACCCAATGAGCAGTTCTTC.

The V call is TRBV20-1, the J call TRBJ1-2; 9 nucleotides agree with TRBD1. V was pared by 3 bases and J by 3 bases, with 11 bases of the junction left unmatched. In germline, CDR1 is DFQATT, CDR2 SNEGSKA (reference sequence). This CDR3 comprises 16 residues. The CDR3 is CSASGGQGPFDYGYTF. The CDR3 DNA reads TGCAGTGCTAGTGGGGGACAGGGCCCCTTCGACTATGGCTACACCTTC.

The rearrangement joins TRBV6-5 to TRBJ1-5; D gene uncertain. The CDR3 length is 15 residues. In germline, CDR1 is MNHEY, CDR2 SVGAGI. Trimming removed 6 bases from V and 6 bases from J, with 18 bases in between. The CDR3 reads CASSPNRGFAQPQHF. Written as DNA, the CDR3 is TGTGCCAGCAGCCCCAATAGAGGTTTCGCTCAGCCCCAGCATTTT.

This rearrangement joins TRBV27 to TRBJ1-1, with 7 bases identical to TRBD1. This CDR3 is built from 15 residues. V trimming: 4 bases; J trimming: 5 bases; junction bases outside the gene matches: 10. Per germline, CDR1 MNHEY and CDR2 SMNVEV (reference sequence). CDR3 sequence: CASSSTGAGGTEAFF. CDR3 nucleotide sequence: TGTGCCAGCAGTTCCACAGGGGCGGGCGGTACTGAAGCTTTCTTT.